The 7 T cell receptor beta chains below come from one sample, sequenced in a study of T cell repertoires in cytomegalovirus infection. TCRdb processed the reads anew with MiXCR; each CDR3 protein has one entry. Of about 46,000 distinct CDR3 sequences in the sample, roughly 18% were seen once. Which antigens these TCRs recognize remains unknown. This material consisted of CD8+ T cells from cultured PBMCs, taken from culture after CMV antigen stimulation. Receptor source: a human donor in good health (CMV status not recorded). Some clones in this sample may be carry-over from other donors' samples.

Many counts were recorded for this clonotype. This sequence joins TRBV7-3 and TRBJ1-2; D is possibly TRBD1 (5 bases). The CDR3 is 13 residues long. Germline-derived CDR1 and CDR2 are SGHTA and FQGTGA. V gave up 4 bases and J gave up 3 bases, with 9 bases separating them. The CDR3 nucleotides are TGTGCCAGCAGCTCGATGGGACACTATGGCTACACCTTC. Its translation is CASSSMGHYGYTF.

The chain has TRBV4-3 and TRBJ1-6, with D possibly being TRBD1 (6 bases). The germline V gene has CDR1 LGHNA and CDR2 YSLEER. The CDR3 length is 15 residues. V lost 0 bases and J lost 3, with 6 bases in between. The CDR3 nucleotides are TGCGCCAGCAGCCAAGACAGGGGCTATAATTCACCCCTCCACTTT. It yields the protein CASSQDRGYNSPLHF.

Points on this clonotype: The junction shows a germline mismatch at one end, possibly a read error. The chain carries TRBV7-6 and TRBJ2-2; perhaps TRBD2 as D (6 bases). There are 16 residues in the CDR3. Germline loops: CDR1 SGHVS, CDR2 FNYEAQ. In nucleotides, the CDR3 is TGTGCTAGCAGCTTAGCCCAGGGAGGAGTCACCGGGGAGCTGTTTTTT. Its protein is CASSLAQGGVTGELFF.

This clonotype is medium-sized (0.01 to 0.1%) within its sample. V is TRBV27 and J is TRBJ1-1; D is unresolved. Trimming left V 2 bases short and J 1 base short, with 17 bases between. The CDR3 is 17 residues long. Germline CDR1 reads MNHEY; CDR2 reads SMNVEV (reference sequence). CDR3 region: CASSLRVPGGRNTEAFF. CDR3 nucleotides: TGTGCCAGCAGTTTACGGGTCCCAGGCGGCAGGAACACTGAAGCTTTCTTT.

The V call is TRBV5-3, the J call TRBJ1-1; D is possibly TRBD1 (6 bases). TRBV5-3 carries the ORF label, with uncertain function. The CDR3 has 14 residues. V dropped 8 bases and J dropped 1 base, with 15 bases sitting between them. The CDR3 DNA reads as TGTGCCAGCGCCACAGGGCCGGGGAACACTGAAGCTTTCTTT. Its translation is CASATGPGNTEAFF.

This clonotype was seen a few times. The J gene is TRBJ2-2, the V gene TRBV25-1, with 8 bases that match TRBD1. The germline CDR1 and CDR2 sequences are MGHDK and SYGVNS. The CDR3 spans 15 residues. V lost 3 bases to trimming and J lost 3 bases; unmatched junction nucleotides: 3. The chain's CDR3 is CASSERTGYTGELFF. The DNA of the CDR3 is TGTGCCAGCAGTGAGCGGACAGGGTACACCGGGGAGCTGTTTTTT.

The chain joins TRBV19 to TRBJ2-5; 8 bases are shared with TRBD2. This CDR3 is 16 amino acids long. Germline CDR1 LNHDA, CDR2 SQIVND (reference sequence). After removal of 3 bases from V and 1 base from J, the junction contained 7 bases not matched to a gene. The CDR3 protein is CASSMMSGGTQETQYF. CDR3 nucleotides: TGTGCCAGTAGTATGATGAGCGGGGGCACCCAAGAGACCCAGTACTTC.